These 24 T cell receptor beta chains were sequenced from one sample in a study of graft-versus-host responses after intestinal transplantation. Their target antigens are unknown. Assay: immunoSEQ multiplex PCR; the TCRdb copy retains only in-frame clones and omits some. The table lists tens of thousands of clones, 90% to 95% of them singletons, with 0.38% in the top ten. The specimen comprised unstimulated CD4+ T cells sorted from spleen or lymph node cells, sampled before transplant. Receptors were obtained from a human donor who was the organ donor for an intestinal transplant.

This chain connects TRBV5-6 to TRBJ1-6; 7 bases are shared with TRBD1. The junction had 3 bases not matched to a gene; V was cut back by 0 bases and J by 6 bases. CDR1 and CDR2 (germline): SGHDT, YYEEEE. There are 15 residues in the CDR3. The DNA of the CDR3 is TGTGCCAGCAGCTTGGGCGACAGGGTTAATTCACCCCTCCACTTT. Translation gives CASSLGDRVNSPLHF.

The table lists this clone with a count of one. This chain joins TRBV4-1 and TRBJ2-5, with TRBD2 matching over 7 bases. Per germline, CDR1 MGHRA and CDR2 YSYEKL. V was pared by 4 bases and J by 4 bases, with 9 bases of the junction left unmatched. The CDR3 runs to 15 residues. The CDR3 sequence: CASSPTGRGVETQYF. The CDR3 coding sequence is TGCGCCAGCAGCCCCACTGGCCGGGGGGTAGAGACCCAGTACTTC.

The count of this clone is one. The chain combines TRBV10-2 with TRBJ2-1; 14 bases match TRBD2. The CDR3 loop spans 15 amino acids. Germline assignment: CDR1 WSHSY and CDR2 SAAADI. Losses at the gene ends were 7 bases for V and 6 bases for J; bases not matched to a gene: 5. CDR3 in DNA: TGCGCCAGCATTAGACTAGCGGGGGGGCGCAATGAGCAGTTCTTC. Protein product: CASIRLAGGRNEQFF.

The chain couples TRBV30 to TRBJ1-1, with D possibly being TRBD1 (5 bases). The CDR3 consists of 12 residues. Germline CDR1 and CDR2: GTSNPN and SVGIG (reference sequence). The V end lost 2 bases, the J end lost 3 bases, and 7 bases lay between the germline ends. CDR3 sequence reads: CAWSQGDTEAFF. The CDR3 DNA is TGTGCCTGGAGTCAAGGGGACACTGAAGCTTTCTTT.

The J gene is TRBJ2-7, the V gene TRBV7-2; 7 bases map to TRBD2. This CDR3 has 14 residues. V was pared by 5 bases and J by 1 base, with 5 bases of the junction left unmatched. Germline V CDR1 and CDR2: SGHTA, FQGNSA. CDR3 coding DNA: TGTGCCAGCAGCCTACGACTAGCTTCCTACGAGCAGTACTTC. As protein: CASSLRLASYEQYF.

The V call is TRBV5-1, the J call TRBJ2-1, with TRBD2 matching 9 bases. Germline V gives CDR1 SGHRS, CDR2 YFSETQ. V was pared by 0 bases and J by 7 bases, with 8 bases of the junction left unmatched. CDR3 length equals 16 residues. CDR3 nucleotide sequence: TGCGCCAGCAGCTTGGGTCGTAGCGGGGGAGGAAATGAGCAGTTCTTC. It encodes CASSLGRSGGGNEQFF.

CDR3 nucleotides: TGTGCCAGCAGCGTGAGTGGGGCCAACGTCCTGACTTTC. Protein product: CASSVSGANVLTF. The chain has TRBV7-9 and TRBJ2-6; D is ambiguous. This CDR3 region has 13 residues. V lost 5 bases, J lost 3 bases, and 5 bases lay in between. The germline V gene has CDR1 SEHNR and CDR2 FQNEAQ (reference sequence).

The chain employs TRBV6-6 and TRBJ2-5, with TRBD2 matching 9 bases. The CDR3 is 16 amino acids. V dropped 2 bases and J dropped 3; count of bases not matched to a gene: 7. CDR1 is MNHNY, CDR2 SVGAGI, per germline (reference sequence). The CDR3 spells CASSYASSGGKETQYF. In DNA, the CDR3 is TGTGCCAGCAGTTACGCTTCCAGCGGGGGGAAAGAGACCCAGTACTTC.

This sequence joins TRBV7-9 and TRBJ2-5, with a tentative D call TRBD2 (5 bases). V was clipped by 0 bases and J by 5 bases, with 10 bases between them. The V gene's germline CDR1 is SEHNR and CDR2 FQNEAQ (reference sequence). The CDR3 covers 14 residues. In DNA form, the CDR3 reads TGTGCCAGCAGCTTAGCGGGGAGCGAGGAGACCCAGTACTTC. This encodes CASSLAGSEETQYF.

This chain links TRBV6-6 with TRBJ2-5, with 11 bases aligning to TRBD1. Trimming took 6 bases from V and 4 from J; bases not matched to a gene: 4. CDR1 is MNHNY, CDR2 SVGAGI, per germline (reference sequence). The CDR3 is 14 residues long. CDR3 nucleotides: TGTGCCAGCAGGGGACAGGGGGAAACAGAGACCCAGTACTTC. This encodes CASRGQGETETQYF.

The chain links TRBV19 to TRBJ2-3; TRBD2 matches 14 bases. The V and J ends lost 5 bases and 6 bases, in that order; junction bases with no gene match: 7. CDR1 and CDR2 from the germline V gene are LNHDA and SQIVND (reference sequence). CDR3 size: 16 residues. The CDR3 spells CASSRLAGGYSDTQYF. CDR3 DNA sequence: TGTGCCAGTAGTCGACTAGCGGGGGGGTATTCGGATACGCAGTATTTT. The full variable domain, completed using reference TRBV19 and TRBJ2-3, is DGGITQSPKYLFRKEGQNVTLSCEQNLNHDAMYWYRQDPGQGLRLIYYSQIVNDFQKGDIAEGYSVSREKKESFPLTVTSAQKNPTAFYLCASSRLAGGYSDTQYFGPGTRLTVL.

The chain links TRBV9 to TRBJ2-7; 13 nucleotides match TRBD2. With V trimmed by 2 bases and J by 2 bases, 1 base remained unmatched. The CDR3 consists of 15 residues. The germline CDR1 and CDR2 sequences are SGDLS and YYNGEE. The chain's CDR3 is CASSVGTSGAYEQYF. DNA of the CDR3: TGTGCCAGCAGCGTTGGGACTAGCGGGGCCTACGAGCAGTACTTC.

V gene TRBV5-1 combines with J gene TRBJ2-1; D is unclear. CDR3 length: 15 amino acids. Germline V CDR1 and CDR2: SGHRS, YFSETQ. Trimming cost V 3 bases and J 4 bases, with 14 bases left between them. The CDR3: CASSWAGTLYNEQFF. The DNA for the CDR3 is TGCGCCAGCAGCTGGGCTGGTACTTTGTACAATGAGCAGTTCTTC.

This rearrangement joins TRBV5-1 to TRBJ1-1; TRBD1 matches at 7 bases. The germline CDR1 and CDR2 sequences are SGHRS and YFSETQ. After removal of 3 bases from V and 0 bases from J, the junction contained 5 bases not matched to a gene. This CDR3 has 15 residues. The CDR3 sequence is CASSSGGGMNTEAFF. DNA for the CDR3: TGCGCCAGCAGCTCCGGAGGGGGCATGAACACTGAAGCTTTCTTT. Filled out from reference TRBV5-1 and TRBJ1-1, the complete variable domain reads KAGVTQTPRYLIKTRGQQVTLSCSPISGHRSVSWYQQTPGQGLQFLFEYFSETQRNKGNFPGRFSGRQFSNSRSEMNVSTLELGDSALYLCASSSGGGMNTEAFFGQGTRLTVV.

The rearrangement uses TRBV7-9 and TRBJ2-1; 11 bases align to TRBD1. V lost 5 bases to trimming and J lost 6 bases; unmatched junction nucleotides: 9. The CDR3 runs 16 residues. The germline gives CDR1 SEHNR, CDR2 FQNEAQ (reference sequence). CDR3 bases: TGTGCCAGCAGCCCAAGGACAGGGGGCGAAGGCAATGAGCAGTTCTTC. Translating gives CASSPRTGGEGNEQFF.

V usage is TRBV15 and J usage is TRBJ2-5; 9 nucleotides agree with TRBD1. The CDR3 covers 18 residues. The V gene end was trimmed by 5 bases and the J gene end by 5 bases; junction bases not matched to a gene: 18. Germline assignment: CDR1 LNHNV and CDR2 YYDKDF (reference sequence). The DNA of the CDR3 is TGTGCCACCAGCCCCAGGAGGGGCCGGGACAGGGAGTGGGAGACCCAGTACTTC. Amino acid sequence: CATSPRRGRDREWETQYF.

The J gene is TRBJ2-2, the V gene TRBV6-5; the match to TRBD1 covers 11 bases. Germline CDR1 is MNHEY and CDR2 is SVGAGI. Germline trimming cut 6 bases from V and 4 bases from J; bases unmatched to any gene: 1. CDR3 size: 14 residues. The DNA for the CDR3 is TGTGCCAGCAGGGGACAGGGGGGCACCGGGGAGCTGTTTTTT. It encodes CASRGQGGTGELFF.

The chain links TRBV6-1 to TRBJ1-5; 7 nucleotides align to TRBD1. The CDR3 consists of 13 residues. Losses at the gene ends were 8 bases for V and 4 bases for J; bases not matched to a gene: 5. Germline lookup yields CDR1 MNHNS and CDR2 SASEGT. In DNA form, the CDR3 reads TGTGCCAGCCGGGGACAGTTAAATCAGCCCCAGCATTTT. This codes for CASRGQLNQPQHF.

The table lists this clone with a count of one. This chain links TRBV4-3 with TRBJ2-3; 7 nucleotides align to TRBD2. Germline-derived CDR1 and CDR2 are LGHNA and YSLEER. The length of the CDR3 is 16 residues. The V and J ends lost 1 base and 5 bases, in that order; junction bases with no gene match: 9. The CDR3 sequence: CASSQARGGGGDTQYF. CDR3 coding DNA: TGCGCCAGCAGCCAAGCTCGAGGCGGGGGTGGAGATACGCAGTATTTT.

This clone was found a few times. The chain recombines TRBV18 with TRBJ1-6; TRBD1 agrees at 7 bases. V gave up 4 bases and J gave up 6 bases; unmatched junction bases: 0. The CDR3 runs 13 residues. CDR1 and CDR2 from the germline V gene are KGHSH and LQKENI. The CDR3: CASSQGANSPLHF. Written as DNA, the CDR3 is TGTGCCAGCTCACAGGGGGCTAATTCACCCCTCCACTTT.

This clone came up once. V is TRBV5-1 and J is TRBJ1-1; TRBD1 might be the D (6 bases). Looked up from germline, CDR1 is SGHRS and CDR2 is YFSETQ. V lost 4 bases, J lost 1 base, and 17 bases lay in between. CDR3 size: 16 residues. CDR3 sequence (DNA): TGCGCCAGCAGCCGATCAGGGGACCGGCGGAACACTGAAGCTTTCTTT. Encoded protein: CASSRSGDRRNTEAFF.

In DNA form, the CDR3 reads TGTGCCAGCAGCGATAGTAGAGCAGTTTCCTATGGCTACACCTTC. This gives the protein CASSDSRAVSYGYTF. The chain recombines TRBV7-9 with TRBJ1-2; no reliable D call. V was pared by 5 bases and J by 4 bases, with 17 bases between. The germline gives CDR1 SEHNR, CDR2 FQNEAQ (reference sequence). The CDR3 has 15 residues.

This sequence joins TRBV6-4 and TRBJ2-1; perhaps TRBD2 as D (6 bases). Trimming removed 6 bases from V and 4 bases from J, with 10 bases in between. Germline CDR1 reads MRHNA; CDR2 reads SNTAGT. There are 13 residues in the CDR3. CDR3 nucleotides: TGTGCCAGCAGCCGGGACTGGTACAATGAGCAGTTCTTC. Translation: CASSRDWYNEQFF.

The rearrangement links TRBV19 to TRBJ2-3; D is perhaps TRBD1 (6 bases). This CDR3 comprises 15 residues. CDR1 is LNHDA and CDR2 is SQIVND in the germline V gene (reference sequence). The V and J ends lost 1 base and 2 bases respectively, with 10 bases between them. Here the CDR3 DNA reads TGTGCCAGTAGTATAGTTGACAGGCCCACAGATACGCAGTATTTT. Protein: CASSIVDRPTDTQYF.